Listed here are 20 T cell receptor beta chains from one sample, sequenced in a study of beta chain features in type 1 diabetes. Study-level findings and limits: In all four CD4+ subsets, TCRB CDR3 length was significantly, moderately reduced in type 1 diabetes.

The antigens of these receptors remain unknown. Expressed TCRB transcripts got sequenced, as all isolated RNA was reverse transcribed. TCRdb keeps only in-frame clones here, not all; method: immunoSEQ multiplex PCR. This table has tens of thousands of clones, about 50% appearing once. The material sequenced was stem cell memory CD4+ T cells from blood. The origin of the receptors is a man aged 18 to 29 with type 1 diabetes.

This clone was found a few times. The chain links TRBV18 to TRBJ2-3; 9 nucleotides agree with TRBD1. The CDR3 length is 16 residues. V was clipped by 3 bases and J by 3 bases; unmatched bases: 7. CDR1 is KGHSH and CDR2 is LQKENI in the germline V gene. CDR3 DNA sequence: TGTGCCAGCTCACCGCGCTCCGGGACAGGGACAGATACGCAGTATTTT. Its protein is CASSPRSGTGTDTQYF.

The J gene is TRBJ2-4, the V gene TRBV7-9, with D possibly TRBD1 on 7 matching bases. CDR1 SEHNR and CDR2 FQNEAQ come from the germline V gene (reference sequence). V dropped 7 bases and J dropped 8 bases, with 27 bases sitting between them. This CDR3 has 17 amino acids. CDR3 in amino acids: CASTHIPHRGWEDIQYF. The DNA for the CDR3 is TGTGCCAGCACCCACATACCCCACAGGGGCTGGGAGGACATTCAGTACTTC.

This clone appeared a few times. The gene calls are TRBV5-1 and TRBJ2-1; the match to TRBD2 covers 11 bases. The CDR3 runs to 20 residues. Germline V gene sequence: CDR1 SGHRS, CDR2 YFSETQ. V was pared by 0 bases and J by 5 bases, with 16 bases of the junction left unmatched. The CDR3 region has the DNA TGCGCCAGCAGCTTGGGTCTTAGCGGGAGGGCAAACTCACTTCACAATGAGCAGTTCTTC. Protein: CASSLGLSGRANSLHNEQFF.

This clone was observed a few times. The rearrangement uses TRBV18 and TRBJ1-1; D may be TRBD1 (5 bases). The CDR3 covers 15 residues. The V and J ends lost 5 bases and 6 bases respectively, with 19 bases between them. Germline V lookup: CDR1 KGHSH, CDR2 LQKENI. Here the CDR3 reads CASSTIRGLDAEAFF. CDR3 nucleotide sequence: TGTGCCAGCTCAACTATTAGGGGACTTGACGCTGAAGCTTTCTTT.

This clone was seen just once. The chain uses TRBV27 and TRBJ2-7, with 12 nucleotides matching TRBD1. CDR1 MNHEY and CDR2 SMNVEV come from the germline V gene (reference sequence). Unmatched junction bases numbered 10, after V lost 0 bases and J lost 1 base. This CDR3 is built from 19 residues. The CDR3 nucleotides are TGTGCCAGCAGTTTATCGAAATTGGGACAGGGGGCCTTGTCCTACGAGCAGTACTTC. Residues: CASSLSKLGQGALSYEQYF.

The V call is TRBV4-1, the J call TRBJ2-1; possible D gene TRBD1, 5 bases. Germline values: CDR1 MGHRA, CDR2 YSYEKL. Trimming removed 4 bases at V and 1 base at J, with 20 bases between. This CDR3 contains 18 residues. The CDR3 DNA reads as TGCGCCAGCAGCCGTTCCATGAATAGTAGGGGATCCTACAATGAGCAGTTCTTC. Protein product: CASSRSMNSRGSYNEQFF.

This chain joins TRBV7-9 and TRBJ2-1, with a possible D match to TRBD2 (7 bases). Per the germline V gene, CDR1 is SEHNR and CDR2 is FQNEAQ (reference sequence). The CDR3 is 16 amino acids. V was cut by 1 base and J by 7 bases, with 17 bases left in between. The CDR3, as DNA: TGTGCCAGCAGCTTAGGGGGGCCTGACGGGAGGAATGAGCAGTTCTTC. This encodes CASSLGGPDGRNEQFF.

This clone was found a few times. The V gene is TRBV13, the J gene TRBJ2-1, with TRBD2 as a possible D gene (6 bases). The CDR3 is 16 amino acids. Trimming shortened V by 10 bases and J by 14 bases, and 33 bases separated the two germline ends. Germline CDR1 and CDR2: PRHDT and FYEKMQ (reference sequence). In nucleotides, the CDR3 is TGTGCCACTTCCCCTGCCCCCGGGACTCCCCCTTTGGGGGAGTTCTTC. Translation: CATSPAPGTPPLGEFF.

This chain joins TRBV2 and TRBJ1-2; weak D call: TRBD1 (5 bases). V was trimmed by 8 bases and J by 8 bases, leaving 15 bases between them. The CDR3 is 12 amino acids. CDR1 and CDR2 (germline): SNHLY, FYNNEI. In DNA, the CDR3 is TGTGCCAGCTTCGGGGGGGGTCTAGGCTACACCTTC. It encodes CASFGGGLGYTF.

The chain links TRBV7-7 to TRBJ2-1, with 13 bases matching TRBD2. The CDR3 is 17 amino acids. Germline CDR1 SSHAT, CDR2 FNYEAQ (reference sequence). Unmatched junction bases numbered 14, after V lost 6 bases and J lost 9 bases. The CDR3 protein is CASRSLLTSGGAVEQFF. The CDR3 DNA follows: TGTGCCAGCAGAAGCTTATTAACTAGCGGGGGGGCGGTTGAGCAGTTCTTC.

The chain recombines TRBV19 with TRBJ1-5, with TRBD1 as a possible D gene (5 bases). Trimming shortened V by 4 bases and J by 6 bases, and 10 bases separated the two germline ends. The germline CDR1 and CDR2 sequences are LNHDA and SQIVND (reference sequence). There are 13 residues in the CDR3. This CDR3 is CASSSRVAQPQHF. DNA of the CDR3: TGTGCCAGTAGTAGCAGGGTGGCTCAGCCCCAGCATTTT.

The V and J genes are TRBV27 and TRBJ2-7; a possible D gene is TRBD2 (6 bases). The CDR3 covers 15 residues. CDR1 is MNHEY and CDR2 is SMNVEV in the germline V gene (reference sequence). With 6 bases removed from V and 2 bases from J, the gap between germline ends came to 17 bases. The CDR3 DNA reads as TGTGCCAGCAGCTCCATCCATAGCGGAGCCTACGAGCAGTACTTC. Its translation is CASSSIHSGAYEQYF.

This clone has a handful of counts. The V gene is TRBV30, the J gene TRBJ2-2; TRBD2 might be the D (5 bases). CDR3 length: 15 amino acids. The germline V gene has CDR1 GTSNPN and CDR2 SVGIG (reference sequence). V lost 3 bases and J 4 bases, leaving 15 bases between the germline ends. The CDR3 coding sequence is TGTGCCTGGAGCCCCCTAGGACTCGGCACCGGGGAGCTGTTTTTT. Amino acid sequence: CAWSPLGLGTGELFF.

The V call is TRBV7-9, the J call TRBJ2-5; 11 positions match TRBD1. This CDR3 region has 15 residues. Germline assignment: CDR1 SEHNR and CDR2 FQNEAQ (reference sequence). V was clipped by 5 bases and J by 3 bases; unmatched bases: 5. CDR3 in amino acids: CASSPGQGVEETQYF. DNA for the CDR3: TGTGCCAGCAGCCCGGGACAGGGGGTCGAAGAGACCCAGTACTTC.

This clone was detected a few times. V and J are TRBV18 and TRBJ2-4; the D gene is possibly TRBD1 (6 bases). Germline V CDR1 and CDR2: KGHSH, LQKENI. V lost 2 bases to trimming and J lost 5 bases, with 13 bases between them. This CDR3 spans 15 amino acids. CDR3 residues: CASSPNPGVQNIQYF. CDR3 DNA sequence: TGTGCCAGCTCACCAAATCCAGGGGTGCAAAACATTCAGTACTTC.

The genes are TRBV5-1 and TRBJ2-1; the match to TRBD2 covers 10 bases. CDR3 length: 16 amino acids. CDR1 is SGHRS and CDR2 is YFSETQ in the germline V gene. J gave up 10 bases and V 2 bases, and 12 bases lay outside the gene matches. Here the CDR3 DNA reads TGCGCCAGCAGCTTCACCACTAGCGGGGTACTCGACGAGCAGTTCTTC. Protein: CASSFTTSGVLDEQFF.

There are a few counts of this clone. The genes are TRBV7-9 and TRBJ1-2; D is unclear. V lost 0 bases and J lost 12, with 14 bases in between. This CDR3 region has 13 residues. Germline V CDR1 and CDR2: SEHNR, FQNEAQ (reference sequence). Here the CDR3 DNA reads TGTGCCAGCAGCTTAGCGCACGGGGAGAGGAACACCTTC. Amino acids: CASSLAHGERNTF.

This clone has just one count. The CDR3 is CASSPGGILSYTF. CDR3 coding DNA: TGTGCCAGCAGTCCCGGGGGGATATTGAGCTACACCTTC. The rearrangement joins TRBV27 to TRBJ1-2; maybe TRBD1 (5 bases). Trimming took off 5 bases at V and 9 bases at J, with 16 bases between the two ends. The CDR3 contains 13 residues. The germline V gene has CDR1 MNHEY and CDR2 SMNVEV (reference sequence).

Only a few counts were recorded for this clone. This chain connects TRBV28 to TRBJ1-1; the D is unclear. The CDR3 is 15 residues long. The germline CDR1 and CDR2 sequences are MDHEN and SYDVKM. Trimming took off 3 bases at V and 1 base at J, with 12 bases between the two ends. The CDR3 DNA reads as TGTGCCAGCAGTTTGTTTTTGCGGGCGAACACTGAAGCTTTCTTT. Translation gives CASSLFLRANTEAFF.

The chain carries TRBV13 and TRBJ2-2, with 10 bases identical to TRBD1. The CDR3 totals 15 residues. The V and J ends lost 4 bases and 7 bases, in that order; junction bases with no gene match: 6. Germline loops: CDR1 PRHDT, CDR2 FYEKMQ (reference sequence). The DNA of the CDR3 is TGTGCCAGCAGCTCGGGACAGGGGTTTGACGGGGAGCTGTTTTTT. Translated, it gives CASSSGQGFDGELFF.